This T cell receptor beta chain emerged from a study of sequential checkpoint blockade in melanoma. Study overall: TCRbeta immunosequencing was performed on DNA from approximately 93 pretreatment melanoma tumor samples. After nivolumab or ipilimumab alone, around 20 patients had week-13 rebiopsies.

This clone occurred many times. Its cognate antigen is unknown. Points from the study as a whole: PD-L1 staining and CD8+ counts, not mutational load, tracked tumor T-cell clonality.

Regarding treatment: randomized to nivolumab then ipilimumab (arm A) or the reverse (arm B). No patient had prior DNA-damaging chemotherapy. TCRdb's table, derived via immunoSEQ multiplex PCR, lists solely in-frame clones and lacks some. The sample gives about 18,000 clones, approximately 26% of which show up once; 7.2% is in the top ten. Sample: tumor tissue (inferred from file names), taken from a patient given nivolumab and ipilimumab in sequence. The source is a human donor with melanoma.

In nucleotides, the CDR3 is TGTGCCAGCAGCCCGCTCAGGGGGAACACTGAAGCTTTCTTT. Its protein product is CASSPLRGNTEAFF. The chain recombines TRBV11-3 with TRBJ1-1; perhaps TRBD1 as D (6 bases). This CDR3 has 14 amino acids. The germline CDR1 and CDR2 sequences are SGHNT and YENEEA. Trimming removed 5 bases from V and 1 base from J, with 11 bases in between. Drawing the rest from reference TRBV11-3 and TRBJ1-1, the complete variable domain is EAGVVQSPRYKIIEKKQPVAFWCNPISGHNTLYWYLQNLGQGPELLIRYENEEAVDDSQLPKDRFSAERLKGVDSTLKIQPAELGDSAVYLCASSPLRGNTEAFFGQGTRLTVV.